The entry below describes one TCR beta chain. Its antigen is still unknown. The identical CDR3 is also encoded by other nucleotide sequences in the sample. It was with 60 Vbeta and 13 Jbeta primers that the PCR ran. The assay was immunoSEQ multiplex PCR, and TCRdb's table has in-frame clones only and misses some. The table has around 110,000 clones, approximately 72% seen once. Germline CDR1 MNHEY, CDR2 SMNVEV (reference sequence). The CDR3 loop spans 11 amino acids. V lost 8 bases, J lost 6 bases, and 7 bases lay in between. The data derive from a study of cytomegalovirus exposure and HLA in healthy donors. Whole-study results and caveats: DRB1 had the most TCR associations and HLA-C the fewest, a later analysis found, with rates varying by HLA locus.

Material for sequencing was PBMCs. The chain carries TRBV27 and TRBJ2-2, with a possible D match to TRBD2 (6 bases). The TCR originated in a man younger than 30 in good health and CMV-seronegative. The CDR3 protein is CASGGSGELFF. CDR3 nucleotides: TGTGCCAGCGGGGGGTCCGGGGAGCTGTTTTTT.